This TCR beta chain was sequenced in a study of molecular identifiers for immune sequencing clone quantification. Libraries of naive CD8 T cells were made from approximately 20,000 to 1,000,000 sorted cells. They used 10%, 30% or 50% RNA. The authors sorted naive CD8 T cells as CD8+CD4-CCR7+CD45RA+. The CDR3 loop spans 17 amino acids. V lost 4 bases to trimming and J lost 2 bases, with 21 bases between them. In germline, CDR1 is SEHNR, CDR2 FQNEAQ (reference sequence). Turning to this clonotype: A much larger clone is a single base away; this may be a read error.

With listed TCR primers and previously described methods, bulk TCR libraries were prepared. A single record per CDR3 protein comes from TCRdb applying MiXCR to the PCR reads. The data contain 35,000 or so distinct CDR3 sequences, about 18% of them singletons. The chain is built from TRBV7-9 and TRBJ2-7, with D perhaps assigned TRBD1 or TRBD2 (5 bases each). Material: naive CD8+ T cells from blood, with Jurkat cell RNA spiked in. Stated subset: FACS-sorted CD8+CD4-CCR7+CD45RA+ naive T cells. The source is a human donor in good health. Some libraries in this study had Jurkat cell RNA spiked in. CDR3 sequence reads: CASSWPGAVINPYEQYF. CDR3 coding DNA: TGTGCCAGCAGCTGGCCCGGGGCAGTGATCAACCCCTACGAGCAGTACTTC.